What follows describes a single T cell receptor beta chain. Its antigen is unknown. The time point was: blood at routine non-recurrence follow-up after resection. Whole RNA, which was extracted from tumor, nontumor lung tissue or frozen PBMC, was sequenced without any cell sorting. The sample is drawn from a study of spatial heterogeneity in lung cancer. Study-level information: Alpha-chain sequences were consistently detected in smaller numbers than beta-chain sequences. Study-wide results and caveats: Circulating ubiquitous expanded tumor TCRs were observed more frequently at resection than at follow-up.

Germline V gives CDR1 SGHVS, CDR2 FNYEAQ. V was trimmed by 5 bases and J by 5 bases, leaving 9 bases between them. This CDR3 is 12 amino acids long. Every TCR cDNA molecule bore its own unique molecular identifier. TCRdb redid the calling of the 5' RACE reads with MiXCR, one entry per CDR3 protein. Of about 1,700 distinct CDR3 sequences listed, approximately 19% are singletons. The chain couples TRBV7-6 to TRBJ2-5; weak D call: TRBD1 (6 bases). The source of this sequence is a male donor with early-stage non-small cell lung cancer. Source: PBMCs, taken at follow-up. The CDR3 DNA follows: TGTGCCAGCAGCCACAGGGATGAGACCCAGTACTTC. Translating it yields CASSHRDETQYF.